The 16 T cell receptor beta chains presented below share a single source sample, sequenced in a study of blood T cell repertoires in COVID-19. The protocol was immunoSEQ multiplex PCR, while the TCRdb copy is restricted to in-frame clones and leaves out a portion. The table shows approximately 62,000 clones, with approximately 80% occurring only once. Source material: peripheral blood. These receptors were taken from a woman between 45 and 65 years old with active or convalescent COVID-19.

The sample holds one count of this clone. This chain joins TRBV5-5 and TRBJ1-1; TRBD1 matches 7 bases. This CDR3 has 15 amino acids. From germline, CDR1 is SGHKS and CDR2 YYEKEE (reference sequence). J gave up 4 bases and V 6 bases, and 12 bases lay outside the gene matches. CDR3 coding DNA: TGTGCCAGCACCAGACAGGGACTGATTGGCACTGAAGCTTTCTTT. Translated: CASTRQGLIGTEAFF.

The gene calls are TRBV7-6 and TRBJ2-5; tentative D call: TRBD1 (5 bases). The CDR3 length is 14 residues. CDR1 is SGHVS, CDR2 FNYEAQ, per germline. Trimming removed 1 base from V and 2 bases from J, with 8 bases in between. CDR3 sequence: CASSLGQFQETQYF. The CDR3 bases are TGTGCCAGCAGCTTAGGACAGTTTCAAGAGACCCAGTACTTC.

DNA of the CDR3: TGCGCCAGCAGTCGAACTAGCGGGAGTAGCACCGGGGAGCTGTTTTTT. Protein product: CASSRTSGSSTGELFF. The genes are TRBV4-1 and TRBJ2-2; 11 bases fit TRBD2. V lost 6 bases, J lost 4 bases, and 7 bases stayed unmatched. Germline assignment: CDR1 MGHRA and CDR2 YSYEKL. The CDR3 is 16 amino acids.

The chain is built from TRBV7-9 and TRBJ2-2; possible D gene TRBD1, 7 bases. Germline V gives CDR1 SEHNR, CDR2 FQNEAQ (reference sequence). Trimming took 5 bases from V and 5 from J, leaving 15 bases between them. The CDR3 covers 15 residues. Here the CDR3 reads CASSPLTGRTGELFF. CDR3 nucleotides: TGTGCCAGCAGCCCCCTGACAGGGAGGACCGGGGAGCTGTTTTTT. The complete variable domain, with remaining parts taken from reference TRBV7-9 and TRBJ2-2, reads DTGVSQNPRHKITKRGQNVTFRCDPISEHNRLYWYRQTLGQGPEFLTYFQNEAQLEKSRLLSDRFSAERPKGSFSTLEIQRTEQGDSAMYLCASSPLTGRTGELFFGEGSRLTVL.

The gene calls are TRBV11-1 and TRBJ2-3, with 8 bases identical to TRBD2. This CDR3 spans 14 amino acids. With V trimmed by 1 base and J by 13 bases, 10 bases remained unmatched. From germline, CDR1 is SGHAT and CDR2 FQDESV (reference sequence). The CDR3 loop reads CASSLEGSGSSEYF. The CDR3 nucleotides read TGTGCCAGCAGCTTAGAAGGGAGCGGGAGTTCTGAGTATTTT. The full variable domain, with the rest looked up from reference TRBV11-1 and TRBJ2-3, is EAEVAQSPRYKITEKSQAVAFWCDPISGHATLYWYRQILGQGPELLVQFQDESVVDDSQLPKDRFSAERLKGVDSTLKIQPAELGDSAMYLCASSLEGSGSSEYFGPGTRLTVL.

This clone was detected only a few times. This chain connects TRBV5-1 to TRBJ1-3; a possible D gene is TRBD1 (6 bases). This CDR3 is built from 16 residues. Germline V gene data show CDR1 as SGHRS and CDR2 as YFSETQ. V was cut by 5 bases and J by 0 bases, with 15 bases left in between. Here the CDR3 DNA reads TGCGCCAGCAGATTAGGACAGCCTTTCTCTGGAAACACCATATATTTT. Protein product: CASRLGQPFSGNTIYF.

The rearrangement joins TRBV6-5 to TRBJ2-6, with TRBD1 identical over 7 bases. With 6 bases clipped from V and 2 bases from J, the junction kept 4 bases outside the gene matches. Germline CDR1 is MNHEY and CDR2 is SVGAGI. The CDR3 has 15 residues. Written as DNA, the CDR3 is TGTGCCAGCAGACCGACAGGGACTGGGGCCAACGTCCTGACTTTC. Residues: CASRPTGTGANVLTF.

The V call is TRBV11-2, the J call TRBJ2-7; 8 bases are shared with TRBD2. The CDR3 covers 17 residues. V trimming: 1 base; J trimming: 1 base; junction bases outside the gene matches: 9. CDR1 SGHAT and CDR2 FQNNGV come from the germline V gene. CDR3: CASSLVFQTSVSYEQYF. CDR3 DNA sequence: TGTGCCAGCAGCTTAGTATTTCAGACTAGCGTATCCTACGAGCAGTACTTC. Combining the CDR3 with reference TRBV11-2 and TRBJ2-7 gives the whole variable domain EAGVAQSPRYKIIEKRQSVAFWCNPISGHATLYWYQQILGQGPKLLIQFQNNGVVDDSQLPKDRFSAERLKGVDSTLKIQPAKLEDSAVYLCASSLVFQTSVSYEQYFGPGTRLTVT.

The chain is built from TRBV6-2 or TRBV6-3 and TRBJ1-1; perhaps TRBD1 as D (5 bases). V gave up 0 bases and J gave up 1 base, with 12 bases separating them. Germline CDR1 MNHEY, CDR2 SVGEGT. This CDR3 spans 16 amino acids. As DNA, the CDR3 is TGTGCCAGCAGTTACTCCGTAATAACAGGGAACACTGAAGCTTTCTTT. Translation: CASSYSVITGNTEAFF.

CDR3 sequence: CASSPGQGLGVGTEAFF. The CDR3 DNA follows: TGTGCCAGCAGTCCGGGACAGGGCCTCGGCGTTGGGACTGAAGCTTTCTTT. The V and J genes are TRBV27 and TRBJ1-1; 9 positions agree with TRBD1. The germline CDR1 and CDR2 sequences are MNHEY and SMNVEV (reference sequence). This CDR3 contains 17 residues. Trimming at V came to 5 bases and at J to 5 bases, leaving 15 bases not matched to a gene.

The gene calls are TRBV3-1 (or the pseudogene TRBV3-2) and TRBJ2-1; either TRBD1 or TRBD2 may fit D (6 bases each). The CDR3 has 13 amino acids. V was trimmed by 6 bases and J by 9 bases, leaving 15 bases between them. Per the germline V gene, CDR1 is LGHDT and CDR2 is YNNKEL (reference sequence). The CDR3 loop is CASRQQGLLEQFF. In DNA form, the CDR3 reads TGTGCCAGCAGACAACAGGGACTCCTTGAGCAGTTCTTC.

The rearrangement joins TRBV5-1 to TRBJ2-1, with TRBD1 as a possible D gene (5 bases). This CDR3 is 14 amino acids long. V lost 0 bases, J lost 4 bases, and 8 bases lay in between. Germline CDR1 reads SGHRS; CDR2 reads YFSETQ. CDR3: CASSLGQLYNEQFF. CDR3 sequence (DNA): TGCGCCAGCAGCTTGGGACAGTTATACAATGAGCAGTTCTTC.

This clone came up a few times. The chain employs TRBV27 and TRBJ2-2; unclear D gene. V was pared by 6 bases and J by 6 bases, with 11 bases between. This CDR3 spans 13 amino acids. The germline gives CDR1 MNHEY, CDR2 SMNVEV (reference sequence). CDR3 nucleotides: TGTGCCAGCAGGCCTCATGGCCCCGGGGAGCTGTTTTTT. This sequence encodes CASRPHGPGELFF.

This clone was seen repeatedly, ten times or more. This chain uses TRBV19 with TRBJ2-2, with TRBD2 identical over 15 bases. V gave up 4 bases and J gave up 6 bases; unmatched junction bases: 12. Germline assignment: CDR1 LNHDA and CDR2 SQIVND (reference sequence). CDR3 size: 19 residues. The CDR3 protein is CASSTPGLAGGPLSGELFF. The CDR3 nucleotides are TGTGCCAGTAGTACCCCTGGACTAGCGGGAGGGCCGCTGTCCGGGGAGCTGTTTTTT.

Relative to its sample, this clone is medium-sized (0.01 to 0.1%). CDR3 protein: CATSTGQGNNEQFF. CDR3 sequence (DNA): TGTGCCACCAGCACCGGACAGGGGAACAATGAGCAGTTCTTC. The J gene is TRBJ2-1, the V gene TRBV15; 9 bases map to TRBD1. The CDR3 is 14 amino acids. Per the germline V gene, CDR1 is LNHNV and CDR2 is YYDKDF (reference sequence). V was clipped by 4 bases and J by 5 bases; unmatched bases: 3.

Regarding this clone: This sample includes further DNA sequences coding for the same CDR3. V and J are TRBV7-9 and TRBJ2-6; D not certain. Trimming stripped 11 bases from V and 0 bases from J, with 8 bases between. From germline, CDR1 is SEHNR and CDR2 FQNEAQ (reference sequence). The CDR3 is made up of 13 amino acids. The CDR3 DNA is TGTGCCGGGCTCCGCTCTGGGGCCAACGTCCTGACTTTC. The encoded protein is CAGLRSGANVLTF.